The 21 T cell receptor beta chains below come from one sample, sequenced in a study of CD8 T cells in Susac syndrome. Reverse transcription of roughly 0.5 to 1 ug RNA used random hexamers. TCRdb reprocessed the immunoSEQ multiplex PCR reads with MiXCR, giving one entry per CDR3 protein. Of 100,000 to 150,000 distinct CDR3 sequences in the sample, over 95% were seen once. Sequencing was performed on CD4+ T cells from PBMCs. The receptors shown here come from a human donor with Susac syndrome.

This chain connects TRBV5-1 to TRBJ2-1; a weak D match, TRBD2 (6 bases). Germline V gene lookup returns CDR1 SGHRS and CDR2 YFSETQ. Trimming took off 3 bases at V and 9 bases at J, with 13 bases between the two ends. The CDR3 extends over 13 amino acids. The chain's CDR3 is CASSSRDGGEQFF. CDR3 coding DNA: TGCGCCAGCAGCTCACGGGACGGGGGTGAGCAGTTCTTC.

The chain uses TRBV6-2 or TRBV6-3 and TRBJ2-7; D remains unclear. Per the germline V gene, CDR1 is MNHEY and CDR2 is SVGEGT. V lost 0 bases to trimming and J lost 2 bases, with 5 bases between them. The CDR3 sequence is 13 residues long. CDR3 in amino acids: CASSYSVTYEQYF. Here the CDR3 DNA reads TGTGCCAGCAGTTACTCGGTAACCTACGAGCAGTACTTC.

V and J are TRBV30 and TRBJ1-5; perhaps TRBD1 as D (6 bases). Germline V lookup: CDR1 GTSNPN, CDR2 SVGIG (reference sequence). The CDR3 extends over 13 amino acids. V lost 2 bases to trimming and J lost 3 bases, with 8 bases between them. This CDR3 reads CAWSMGANQPQHF. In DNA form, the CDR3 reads TGTGCCTGGAGTATGGGGGCCAATCAGCCCCAGCATTTT.

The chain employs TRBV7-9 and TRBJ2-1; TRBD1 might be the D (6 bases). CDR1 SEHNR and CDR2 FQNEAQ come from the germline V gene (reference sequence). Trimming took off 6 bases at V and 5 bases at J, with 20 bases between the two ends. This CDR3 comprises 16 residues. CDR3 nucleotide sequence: TGTGCCAGCAGATATTACGGACAGCGTCTGGACAATGAGCAGTTCTTC. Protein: CASRYYGQRLDNEQFF.

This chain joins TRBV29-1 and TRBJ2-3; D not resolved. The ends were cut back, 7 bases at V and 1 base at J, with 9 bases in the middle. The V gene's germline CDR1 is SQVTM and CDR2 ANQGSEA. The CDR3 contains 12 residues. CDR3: CSGTTGTDTQYF. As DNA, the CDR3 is TGCAGCGGCACAACAGGCACAGATACGCAGTATTTT.

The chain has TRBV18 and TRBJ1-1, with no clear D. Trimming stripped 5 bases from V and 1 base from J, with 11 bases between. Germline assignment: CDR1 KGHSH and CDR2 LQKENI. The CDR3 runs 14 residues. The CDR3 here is CASSSETANTEAFF. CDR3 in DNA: TGTGCCAGCTCATCCGAGACGGCGAACACTGAAGCTTTCTTT. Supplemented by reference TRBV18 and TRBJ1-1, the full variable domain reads NAGVMQNPRHLVRRRGQEARLRCSPMKGHSHVYWYRQLPEEGLKFMVYLQKENIIDESGMPKERFSAEFPKEGPSILRIQQVVRGDSAAYFCASSSETANTEAFFGQGTRLTVV.

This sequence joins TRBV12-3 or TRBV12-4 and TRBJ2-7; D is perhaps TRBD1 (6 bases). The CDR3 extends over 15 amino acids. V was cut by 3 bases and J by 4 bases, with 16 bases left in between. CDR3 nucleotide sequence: TGTGCCAGCAGTTTGGGGATGGTGACAGGATACGAGCAGTACTTC. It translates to CASSLGMVTGYEQYF.

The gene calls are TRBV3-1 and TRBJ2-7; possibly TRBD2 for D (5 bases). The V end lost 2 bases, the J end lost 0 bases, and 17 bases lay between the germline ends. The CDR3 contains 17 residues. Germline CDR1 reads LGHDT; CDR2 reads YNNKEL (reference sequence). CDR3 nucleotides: TGTGCCAGCAGCCAATTCAAGGTGTCTAGCTCCTCCTACGAGCAGTACTTC. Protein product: CASSQFKVSSSSYEQYF.

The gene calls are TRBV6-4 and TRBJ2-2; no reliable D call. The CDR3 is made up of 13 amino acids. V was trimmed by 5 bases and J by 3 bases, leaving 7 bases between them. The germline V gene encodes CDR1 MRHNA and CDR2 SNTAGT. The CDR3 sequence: CASSSVYTGELFF. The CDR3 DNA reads TGTGCCAGCAGTTCCGTTTACACCGGGGAGCTGTTTTTT.

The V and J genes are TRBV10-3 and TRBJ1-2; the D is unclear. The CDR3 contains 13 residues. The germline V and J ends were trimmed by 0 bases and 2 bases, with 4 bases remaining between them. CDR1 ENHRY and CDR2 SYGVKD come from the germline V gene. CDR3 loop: CAISESVNYGYTF. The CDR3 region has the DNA TGTGCCATCAGTGAGTCTGTAAACTATGGCTACACCTTC.

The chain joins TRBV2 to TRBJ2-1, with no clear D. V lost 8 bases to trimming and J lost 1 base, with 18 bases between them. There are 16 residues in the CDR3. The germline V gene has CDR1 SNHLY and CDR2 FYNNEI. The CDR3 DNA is TGTGCCAGCGGTCTAGACCCTTTAAAGTCCTACAATGAGCAGTTCTTC. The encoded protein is CASGLDPLKSYNEQFF.

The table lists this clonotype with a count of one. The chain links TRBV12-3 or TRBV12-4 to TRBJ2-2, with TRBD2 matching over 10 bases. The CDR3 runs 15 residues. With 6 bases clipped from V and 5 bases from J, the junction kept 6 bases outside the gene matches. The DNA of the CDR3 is TGTGCCAGCAGACAGCGGGAGGGTGGAACCGGGGAGCTGTTTTTT. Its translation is CASRQREGGTGELFF.

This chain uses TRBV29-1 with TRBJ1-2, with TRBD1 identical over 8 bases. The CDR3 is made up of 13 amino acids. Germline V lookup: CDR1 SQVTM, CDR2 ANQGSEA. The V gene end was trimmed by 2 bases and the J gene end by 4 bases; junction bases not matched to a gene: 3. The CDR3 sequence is CSVERGQAYGYTF. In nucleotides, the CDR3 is TGCAGCGTTGAAAGGGGACAGGCCTATGGCTACACCTTC.

The CDR3 loop is CACTGRSYEQYF. Written as DNA, the CDR3 is TGTGCCTGCACGGGACGCAGCTACGAGCAGTACTTC. The chain couples TRBV30 to TRBJ2-7; TRBD1 or TRBD2 may be the D gene (5 bases each). Between the trimmed V and J ends, which lost 6 bases and 3 bases, there was a span of 12 bases. CDR1 is GTSNPN, CDR2 SVGIG, per germline (reference sequence). The CDR3 runs to 12 residues.

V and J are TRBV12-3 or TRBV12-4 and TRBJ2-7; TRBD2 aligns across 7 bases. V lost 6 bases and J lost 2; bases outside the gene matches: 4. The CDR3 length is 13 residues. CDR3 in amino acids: CASSRGLAYEQYF. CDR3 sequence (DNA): TGTGCCAGCAGCCGCGGACTAGCCTACGAGCAGTACTTC.

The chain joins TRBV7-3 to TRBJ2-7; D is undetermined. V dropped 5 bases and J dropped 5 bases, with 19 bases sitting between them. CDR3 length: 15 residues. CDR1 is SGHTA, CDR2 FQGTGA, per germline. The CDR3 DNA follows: TGTGCCAGCAGCCCCTCCCCTAACCCCGGGCACGAGCAGTACTTC. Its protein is CASSPSPNPGHEQYF.

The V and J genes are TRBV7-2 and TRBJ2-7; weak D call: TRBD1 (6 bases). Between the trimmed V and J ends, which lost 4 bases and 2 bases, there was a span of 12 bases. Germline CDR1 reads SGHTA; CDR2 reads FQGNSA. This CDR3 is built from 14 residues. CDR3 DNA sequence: TGTGCCAGCAGCTCCGACAGGCAAACCTACGAGCAGTACTTC. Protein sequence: CASSSDRQTYEQYF.

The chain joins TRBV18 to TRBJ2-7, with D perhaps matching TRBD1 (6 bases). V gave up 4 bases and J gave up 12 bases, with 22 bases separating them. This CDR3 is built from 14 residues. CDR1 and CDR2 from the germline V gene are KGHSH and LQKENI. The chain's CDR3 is CASSQIRDTRILYF. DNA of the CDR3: TGTGCCAGCTCACAAATTCGGGACACCAGAATATTGTACTTC.

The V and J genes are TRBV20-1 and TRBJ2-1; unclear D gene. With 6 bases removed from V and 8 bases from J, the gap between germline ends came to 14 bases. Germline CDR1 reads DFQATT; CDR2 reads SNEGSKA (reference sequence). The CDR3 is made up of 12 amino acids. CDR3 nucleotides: TGCAGTGCAATTGACGCTGGGTATGAGCAGTTCTTC. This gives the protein CSAIDAGYEQFF.

CDR3 residues: CATKEHPNTGELFF. The CDR3 DNA sequence: TGTGCCACCAAGGAGCATCCGAACACCGGGGAGCTGTTTTTT. The genes are TRBV15 and TRBJ2-2; no clear D. Germline V CDR1 and CDR2: LNHNV, YYDKDF (reference sequence). CDR3 length: 14 residues. Trimming pared 7 bases from V and 0 bases from J, leaving 9 bases between.

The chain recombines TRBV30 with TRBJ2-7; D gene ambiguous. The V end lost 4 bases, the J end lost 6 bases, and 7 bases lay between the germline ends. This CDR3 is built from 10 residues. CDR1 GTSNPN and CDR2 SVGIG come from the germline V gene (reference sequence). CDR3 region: CAWKGAEQYF. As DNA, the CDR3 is TGTGCCTGGAAAGGCGCCGAGCAGTACTTC.